These T cell receptor beta chains were read from a single sample in a study of blood T cell repertoires in COVID-19. Measured with immunoSEQ multiplex PCR; TCRdb has only the in-frame clones, and not every one. The repertoire has about 120,000 clones, 70% to 90% of them found once; the top ten carry 10%. The sample taken for sequencing was peripheral blood. These receptors originate from a man aged 45-65 years with acute or convalescent COVID-19. Both conserved end residues are trimmed from each CDR3. Fields, in order: CDR3 length, V gene, clone size, J gene, CDR3 protein. Clone size, where shown, is once, few, many, or a class for clones that have expanded.

cdr3_length: 10
v_call: TRBV9
clone_size: once
j_call: TRBJ1-2
cdr3_aa: ASTRTNYGYT

cdr3_length: 13
v_call: TRBV28
clone_size: .
j_call: TRBJ2-1
cdr3_aa: ASSLTPSSYGEQF

cdr3_length: 10
v_call: TRBV3-1/TRBV3-2
clone_size: .
j_call: TRBJ1-5
cdr3_aa: ASSQGQDGQH

cdr3_length: 13
v_call: TRBV19
clone_size: once
j_call: TRBJ1-2
cdr3_aa: ASSVDRTGKYGYT

cdr3_length: 14
v_call: TRBV4-2
clone_size: .
j_call: TRBJ2-7
cdr3_aa: ASSHVAGGSSYEQY

cdr3_length: 12
v_call: TRBV19
clone_size: once
j_call: TRBJ2-7
cdr3_aa: ASSSQQGTYEQY

cdr3_length: 13
v_call: TRBV28
clone_size: .
j_call: TRBJ2-7
cdr3_aa: ASNGPGQDFYEQY

cdr3_length: 12
v_call: TRBV21-1
clone_size: .
j_call: TRBJ2-6
cdr3_aa: ASSRGTGANVLT

cdr3_length: 12
v_call: TRBV3-1/TRBV3-2
clone_size: .
j_call: TRBJ1-2
cdr3_aa: ASSRPGGGYGYT

cdr3_length: 11
v_call: TRBV5-4
clone_size: .
j_call: TRBJ2-2
cdr3_aa: ASSIQGSGELF

cdr3_length: 12
v_call: TRBV7-9
clone_size: once
j_call: TRBJ2-3
cdr3_aa: ASTPQGSTDTQY

cdr3_length: 13
v_call: TRBV7-2
clone_size: .
j_call: TRBJ1-1
cdr3_aa: ASSNEWGVNTEAF

cdr3_length: 12
v_call: TRBV18
clone_size: .
j_call: TRBJ1-1
cdr3_aa: ASSPPNRAGEAF

cdr3_length: 13
v_call: TRBV11-2
clone_size: .
j_call: TRBJ2-5
cdr3_aa: ASSLDRGFRETQY

cdr3_length: 13
v_call: TRBV5-1
clone_size: once
j_call: TRBJ1-4
cdr3_aa: ASSLEQGASEKLF

cdr3_length: 13
v_call: TRBV19
clone_size: .
j_call: TRBJ2-1
cdr3_aa: ASSIFVQRDNEQF